This T cell receptor beta chain was recorded in a study of cytomegalovirus exposure and HLA in healthy donors. Primers for the PCR totalled 60 Vbeta and 13 Jbeta. The repertoire was sequenced with immunoSEQ multiplex PCR; TCRdb's copy has only in-frame clones and lacks some. The table shows 150,000 or so clones, with 70% to 80% occurring only once. CDR3 length: 14 residues. Trimming shortened V by 5 bases and J by 3 bases, and 13 bases separated the two germline ends. Germline values: CDR1 MNHEY, CDR2 SVGAGI. General study points: In a later analysis, the majority of CMV-associated beta chains seemingly showed HLA restriction.

Remarks on this clone: The target antigen is unknown.

This receptor was taken from a woman aged 40 to 49 in good health and CMV-seronegative. Sequencing was performed on PBMCs. The rearrangement links TRBV6-5 to TRBJ1-1; D remains ambiguous. The CDR3 nucleotides read TGTGCCAGCAGTCGGCAACGACGGGACACTGAAGCTTTCTTT. Its protein product is CASSRQRRDTEAFF.